Given below is one TCR beta chain in context. The antigen is not known. The entry originates in a study of T-cell reconstitution after alpha-beta-depleted transplantation in children. General study points: Roughly two months post-transplant, alpha-beta T cells reportedly originated from several hundred graft clones that had expanded.

Using unique molecular identifiers, the investigators prepared the TCRbeta library. Via MiXCR, TCRdb re-called the PCR reads, giving one row per CDR3 protein. The sample holds 300,000 or so distinct CDR3 sequences, 23% seen once. This CDR3 is 16 amino acids long. Trimming took 3 bases from V and 7 from J; bases not matched to a gene: 15. Germline CDR1 is MGHRA and CDR2 is YSYEKL. The sequence was collected from a male patient younger than 18 who had a stem cell transplant for acute lymphoblastic leukemia, so the T cells may come from the graft donor. The starting material was PBMCs, mostly from graft donor cells, obtained 180 days after TCRalphabeta/CD19-depleted stem cell transplant. The V and J genes are TRBV4-1 and TRBJ2-7; 7 nucleotides line up with TRBD2. The chain's CDR3 is CASSHDPGGLRGEQYF. CDR3 DNA: TGCGCCAGCAGCCACGACCCGGGAGGTTTACGTGGGGAGCAGTACTTC.